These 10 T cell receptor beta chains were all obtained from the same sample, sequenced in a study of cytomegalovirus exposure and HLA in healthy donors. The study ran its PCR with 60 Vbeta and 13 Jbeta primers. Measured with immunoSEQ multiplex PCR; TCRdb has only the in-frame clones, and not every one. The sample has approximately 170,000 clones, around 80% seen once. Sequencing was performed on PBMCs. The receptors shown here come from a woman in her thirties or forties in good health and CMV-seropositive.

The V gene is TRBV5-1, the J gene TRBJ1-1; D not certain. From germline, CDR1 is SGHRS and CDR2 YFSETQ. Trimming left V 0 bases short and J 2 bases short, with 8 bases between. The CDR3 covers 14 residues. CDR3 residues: CASSLGLYNTEAFF. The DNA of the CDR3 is TGCGCCAGCAGCTTGGGACTCTACAACACTGAAGCTTTCTTT. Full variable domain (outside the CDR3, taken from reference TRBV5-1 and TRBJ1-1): KAGVTQTPRYLIKTRGQQVTLSCSPISGHRSVSWYQQTPGQGLQFLFEYFSETQRNKGNFPGRFSGRQFSNSRSEMNVSTLELGDSALYLCASSLGLYNTEAFFGQGTRLTVV.

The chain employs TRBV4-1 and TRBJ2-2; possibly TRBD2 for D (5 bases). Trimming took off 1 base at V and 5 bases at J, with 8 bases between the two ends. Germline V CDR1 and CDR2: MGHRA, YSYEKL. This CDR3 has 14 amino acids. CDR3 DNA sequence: TGCGCCAGCAGCCAAGTTCGGGGAACCGGGGAGCTGTTTTTT. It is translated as CASSQVRGTGELFF.

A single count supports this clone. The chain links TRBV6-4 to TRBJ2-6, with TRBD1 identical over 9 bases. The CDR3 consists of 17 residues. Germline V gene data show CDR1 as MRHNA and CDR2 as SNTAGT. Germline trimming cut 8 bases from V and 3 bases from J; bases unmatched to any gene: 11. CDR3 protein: CASGAGQGGFGANVLTF. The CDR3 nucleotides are TGTGCCAGCGGTGCGGGACAGGGCGGTTTTGGGGCCAACGTCCTGACTTTC.

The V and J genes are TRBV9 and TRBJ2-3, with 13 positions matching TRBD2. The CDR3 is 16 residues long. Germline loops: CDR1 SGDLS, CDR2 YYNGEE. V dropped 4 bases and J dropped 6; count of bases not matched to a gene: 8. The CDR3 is CASSLQRTSGGDTQYF. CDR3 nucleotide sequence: TGTGCCAGCAGCCTCCAAAGGACTAGCGGGGGTGATACGCAGTATTTT.

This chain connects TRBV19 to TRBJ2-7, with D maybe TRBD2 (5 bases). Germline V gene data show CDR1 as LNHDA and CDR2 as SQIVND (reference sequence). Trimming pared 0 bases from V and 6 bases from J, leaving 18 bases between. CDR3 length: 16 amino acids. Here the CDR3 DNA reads TGTGCCAGTAGTATAGATGGGAGCGGCGGGTTACTCGAGCAGTACTTC. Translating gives CASSIDGSGGLLEQYF. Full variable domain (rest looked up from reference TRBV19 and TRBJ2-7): DGGITQSPKYLFRKEGQNVTLSCEQNLNHDAMYWYRQDPGQGLRLIYYSQIVNDFQKGDIAEGYSVSREKKESFPLTVTSAQKNPTAFYLCASSIDGSGGLLEQYFGPGTRLTVT.

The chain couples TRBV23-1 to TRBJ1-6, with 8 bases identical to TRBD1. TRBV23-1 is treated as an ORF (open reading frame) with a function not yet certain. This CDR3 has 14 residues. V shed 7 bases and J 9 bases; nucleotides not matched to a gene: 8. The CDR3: CASIRTGISSPLHF. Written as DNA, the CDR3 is TGCGCCAGCATTAGGACAGGGATTTCTTCACCCCTCCACTTT.

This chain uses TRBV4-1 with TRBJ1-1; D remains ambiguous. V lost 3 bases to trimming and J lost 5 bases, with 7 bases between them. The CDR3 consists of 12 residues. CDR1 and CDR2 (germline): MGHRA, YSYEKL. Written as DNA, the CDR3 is TGCGCCAGCAGCCAGGGCGCGACTGAAGCTTTCTTT. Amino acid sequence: CASSQGATEAFF.

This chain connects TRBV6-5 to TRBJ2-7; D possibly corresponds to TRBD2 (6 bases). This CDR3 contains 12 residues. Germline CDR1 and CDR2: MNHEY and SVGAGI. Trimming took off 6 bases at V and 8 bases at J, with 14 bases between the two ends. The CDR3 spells CASSQSGGKQYF. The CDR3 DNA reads TGTGCCAGCAGCCAATCTGGGGGGAAGCAGTACTTC.

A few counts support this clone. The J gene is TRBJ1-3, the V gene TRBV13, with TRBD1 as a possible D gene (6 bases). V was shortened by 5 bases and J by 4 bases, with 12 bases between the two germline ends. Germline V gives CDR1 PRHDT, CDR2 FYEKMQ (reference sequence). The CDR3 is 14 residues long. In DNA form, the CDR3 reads TGTGCCAGCAGCGAGAGACAGGAGGGAAACACCATATATTTT. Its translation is CASSERQEGNTIYF.

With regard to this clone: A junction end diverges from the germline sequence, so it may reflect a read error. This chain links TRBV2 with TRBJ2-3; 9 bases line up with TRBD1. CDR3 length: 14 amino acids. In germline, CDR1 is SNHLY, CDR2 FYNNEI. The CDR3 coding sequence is TGTGCCACCAGTGATACAGGGGGCGCAGATACGCAGTATTTT. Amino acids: CATSDTGGADTQYF.